The clone carrying this TCR beta chain was recorded a few times. A junction boundary mismatches the germline segment, possibly from a read error. The data were produced by immunoSEQ multiplex PCR, yet TCRdb's version contains in-frame clones alone and is incomplete. The sample records a few thousand clones, less than 80% being singletons. This sample was taken from a study of preoperative IRX-2 immunotherapy in early breast cancer. Treatment indicated: preoperative locoregional IRX-2 cytokine immunotherapy. This receptor was obtained from a human donor with breast cancer. This specimen consisted of tumor tissue, obtained after IRX-2 immunotherapy.

The CDR3 DNA reads TGTGCCATCAGTGCAACCCCAGGGTACGAGCAGTACTTC. It encodes CAISATPGYEQYF. This sequence joins TRBV6-8 and TRBJ2-7, with D possibly being TRBD1 (5 bases). The CDR3 covers 13 residues. Germline V gene sequence: CDR1 MNHGY, CDR2 SAAAGT.